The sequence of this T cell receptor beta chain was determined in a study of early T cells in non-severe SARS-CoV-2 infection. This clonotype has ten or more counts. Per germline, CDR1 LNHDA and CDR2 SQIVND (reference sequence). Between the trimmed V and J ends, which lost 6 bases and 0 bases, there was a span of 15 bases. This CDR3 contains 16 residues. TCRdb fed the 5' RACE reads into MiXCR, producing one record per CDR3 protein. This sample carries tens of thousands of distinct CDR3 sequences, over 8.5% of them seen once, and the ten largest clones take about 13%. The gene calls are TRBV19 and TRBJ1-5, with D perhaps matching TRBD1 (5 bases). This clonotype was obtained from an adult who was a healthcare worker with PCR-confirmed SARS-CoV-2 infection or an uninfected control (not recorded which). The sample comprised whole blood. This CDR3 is CASSRKGMDSNQPQHF. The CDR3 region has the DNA TGTGCCAGTAGCAGGAAGGGGATGGATAGCAATCAGCCCCAGCATTTT.